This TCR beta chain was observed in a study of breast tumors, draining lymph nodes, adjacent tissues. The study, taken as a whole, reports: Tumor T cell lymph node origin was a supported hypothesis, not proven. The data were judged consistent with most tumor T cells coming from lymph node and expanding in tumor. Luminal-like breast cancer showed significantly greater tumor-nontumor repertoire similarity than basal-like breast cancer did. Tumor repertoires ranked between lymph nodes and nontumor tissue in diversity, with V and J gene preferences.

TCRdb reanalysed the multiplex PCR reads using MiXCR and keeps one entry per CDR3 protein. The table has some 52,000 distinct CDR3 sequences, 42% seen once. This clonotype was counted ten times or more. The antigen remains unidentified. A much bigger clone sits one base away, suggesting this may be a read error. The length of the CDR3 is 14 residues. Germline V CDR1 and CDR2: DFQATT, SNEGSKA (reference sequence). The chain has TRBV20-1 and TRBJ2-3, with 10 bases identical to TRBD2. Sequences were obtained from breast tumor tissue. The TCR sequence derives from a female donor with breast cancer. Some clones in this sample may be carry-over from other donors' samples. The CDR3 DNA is TGCAGTGCTACTAGCGGGAGTGACACAGCTACGCAGTATTTT. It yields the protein CSATSGSDTATQYF.